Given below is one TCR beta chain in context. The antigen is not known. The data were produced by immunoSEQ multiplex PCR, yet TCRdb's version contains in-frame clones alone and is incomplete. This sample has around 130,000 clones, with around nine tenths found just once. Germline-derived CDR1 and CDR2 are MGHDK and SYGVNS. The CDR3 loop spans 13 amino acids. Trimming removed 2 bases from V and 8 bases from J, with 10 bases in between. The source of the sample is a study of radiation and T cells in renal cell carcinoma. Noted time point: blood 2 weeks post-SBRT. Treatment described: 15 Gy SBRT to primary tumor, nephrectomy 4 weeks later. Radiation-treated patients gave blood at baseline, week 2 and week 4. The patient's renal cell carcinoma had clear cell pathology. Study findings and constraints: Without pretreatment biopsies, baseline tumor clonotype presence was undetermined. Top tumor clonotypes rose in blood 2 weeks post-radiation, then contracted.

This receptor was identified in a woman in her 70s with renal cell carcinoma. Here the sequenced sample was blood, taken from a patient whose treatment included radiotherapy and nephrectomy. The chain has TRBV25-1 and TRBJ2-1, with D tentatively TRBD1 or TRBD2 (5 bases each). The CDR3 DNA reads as TGTGCCAGCAGTGAAGGGGGAAGAGATGAGCAGTTCTTC. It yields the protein CASSEGGRDEQFF.